This TCR beta chain is from a study of shared clonotypes between healthy human individuals. Here immunoSEQ multiplex PCR was the method, and the copy in TCRdb shows in-frame clones only, minus some. The sample contains about 1.1 million clones, about four fifths of which appear only once. Study findings and constraints: A reduction in generation probabilities was seen for non-shared clonotypes relative to those shared by all four donors. Incompleteness in sorted-subset sequencing, despite large depth, was shown by rarefaction.

The CDR3 loop spans 17 amino acids. Germline-derived CDR1 and CDR2 are SGDLS and YYNGEE. The V segment lost 0 bases and the J segment 3 bases; nucleotides outside the gene matches: 9. About this clone itself: Its antigen remains unidentified.

This clonotype was obtained from a man younger than 35 in good health. Some clones in this sample may be carry-over from other donors' samples. The chain links TRBV9 to TRBJ1-5; 7 bases fit TRBD1. Sequencing used memory CD4+ T cells from PBMCs. This sample's subset: CD45RA-negative fraction. CDR3 nucleotides: TGTGCCAGCAGCGTAGCGGCGAGAGGGGGCCTCAATCAGCCCCAGCATTTT. Its translation is CASSVAARGGLNQPQHF.